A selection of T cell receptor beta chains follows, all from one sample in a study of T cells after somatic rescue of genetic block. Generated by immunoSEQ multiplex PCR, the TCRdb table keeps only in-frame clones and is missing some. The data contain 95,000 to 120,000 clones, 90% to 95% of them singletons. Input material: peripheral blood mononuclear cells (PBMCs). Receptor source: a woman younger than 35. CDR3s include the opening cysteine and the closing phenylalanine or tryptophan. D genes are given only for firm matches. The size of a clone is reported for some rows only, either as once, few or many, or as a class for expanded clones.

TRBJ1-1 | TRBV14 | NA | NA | CASSQEPRMTEAFF | TGTGCCAGCAGCCAAGAACCCCGGATGACTGAAGCTTTCTTT
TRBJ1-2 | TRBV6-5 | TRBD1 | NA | CASSYSGQGDGYTF | TGTGCCAGCAGTTACTCAGGACAGGGCGATGGCTACACCTTC
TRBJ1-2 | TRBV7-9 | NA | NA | CASSHSTVNYGYTF | TGTGCCAGCAGCCATTCGACAGTTAACTATGGCTACACCTTC
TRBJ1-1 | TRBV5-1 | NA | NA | CASSWGMTDTEAFF | TGCGCCAGCAGCTGGGGGATGACAGACACTGAAGCTTTCTTT
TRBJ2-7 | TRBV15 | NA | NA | CATSRDASSYEQYF | TGTGCCACCAGCAGAGACGCCAGCTCCTACGAGCAGTACTTC
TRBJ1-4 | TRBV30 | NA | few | CARISGEKLFF | TGTGCTCGGATCTCCGGTGAAAAACTGTTTTTT
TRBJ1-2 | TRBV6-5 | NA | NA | CASSYKKGVSNYGYTF | TGTGCCAGCAGTTACAAGAAGGGGGTCTCTAACTATGGCTACACCTTC
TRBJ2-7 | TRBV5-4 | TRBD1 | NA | CASSTRDRGSYEQYF | TGTGCCAGCAGTACCCGGGACAGGGGCTCCTACGAGCAGTACTTC
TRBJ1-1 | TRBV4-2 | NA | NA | CASSQDENTEAFF | TGTGCCAGCAGCCAAGATGAGAACACTGAAGCTTTCTTT
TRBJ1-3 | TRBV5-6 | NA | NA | CASQVTGNTIYF | TGTGCCAGTCAGGTCACTGGAAACACCATATATTTT
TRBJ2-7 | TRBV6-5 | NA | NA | CASRTDFASYEQYF | TGTGCCAGCAGAACGGACTTTGCCTCCTACGAGCAGTACTTC
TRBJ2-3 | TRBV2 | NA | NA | CALWRAADTQYF | TGTGCCTTATGGAGGGCGGCAGATACGCAGTATTTT
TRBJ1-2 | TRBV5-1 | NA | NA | CASSLPDNPYYGYTF | TGCGCCAGCAGCTTACCGGACAATCCCTACTATGGCTACACCTTC
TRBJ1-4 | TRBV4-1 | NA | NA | CASSPLQEGLTNEKLFF | TGCGCCAGCAGCCCCCTCCAAGAGGGTTTAACTAATGAAAAACTGTTTTTT